This TCR beta chain was sequenced in a study of long-term antiretroviral therapy in people with HIV. Worth noting for this clone: Its antigen is unknown.

Germline V CDR1 and CDR2: SGHDT, YYEEEE. The CDR3 has 18 amino acids. V was cut by 2 bases and J by 1 base, with 20 bases left in between. Survey level was the resolution at which the v3.0 immunoSEQ assay ran. Sequenced by immunoSEQ multiplex PCR; TCRdb stores in-frame clones only, minus some. The table has about 28,000 clones, 80% to 85% seen once. Study-wide points: Relative to transplant donor controls, diversity remained lower despite increasing after ART. Blood dates from 2004 to 2017, possibly under older ART regimens.

The sequence derives from a man younger than 40 with HIV. The sample here was unsorted PBMCs, taken nearly 2.9 years after starting antiretroviral therapy. The chain is built from TRBV5-6 and TRBJ2-3, with D unresolved. The CDR3 nucleotides read TGTGCCAGCAGCTTCCGACGCCAAGGCCTGGCGGGCACAGATACGCAGTATTTT. This codes for CASSFRRQGLAGTDTQYF.